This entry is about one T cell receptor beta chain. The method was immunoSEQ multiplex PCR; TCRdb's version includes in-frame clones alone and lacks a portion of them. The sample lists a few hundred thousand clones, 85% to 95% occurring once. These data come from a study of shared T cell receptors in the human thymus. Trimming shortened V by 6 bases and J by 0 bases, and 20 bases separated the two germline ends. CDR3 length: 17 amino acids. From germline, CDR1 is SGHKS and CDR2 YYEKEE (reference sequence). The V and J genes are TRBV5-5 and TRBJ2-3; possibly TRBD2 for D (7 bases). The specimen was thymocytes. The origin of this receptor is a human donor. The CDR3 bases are TGTGCCAGCATCCGGGGGGCTAGCGGCACTAGCACAGATACGCAGTATTTT. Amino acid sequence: CASIRGASGTSTDTQYF.